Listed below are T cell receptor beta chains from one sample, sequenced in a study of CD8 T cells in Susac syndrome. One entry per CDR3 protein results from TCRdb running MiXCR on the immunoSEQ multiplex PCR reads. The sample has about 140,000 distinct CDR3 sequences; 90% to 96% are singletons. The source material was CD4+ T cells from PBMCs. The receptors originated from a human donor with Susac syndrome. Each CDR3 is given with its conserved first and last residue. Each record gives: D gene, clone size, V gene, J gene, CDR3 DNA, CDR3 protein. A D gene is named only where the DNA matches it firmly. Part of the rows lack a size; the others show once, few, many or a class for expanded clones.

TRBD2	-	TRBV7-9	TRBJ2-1	TGTGCCAGCAGCTGGGTCCCGGGACTAGCGGGAGTATACAATGAGCAGTTCTTC	CASSWVPGLAGVYNEQFF
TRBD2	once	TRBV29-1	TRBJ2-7	TGCAGCGTTGAATTTATCGACCTTAGCGGGCGGACATACGAGCAGTACTTC	CSVEFIDLSGRTYEQYF
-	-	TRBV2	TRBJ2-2	TGTGCCAGCAGTGATAGTCTAGTTACCGGGGAGCTGTTTTTT	CASSDSLVTGELFF
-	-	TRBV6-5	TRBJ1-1	TGTGCCAGCAGTTTCCAGAGGATGAACACTGAAGCTTTCTTT	CASSFQRMNTEAFF
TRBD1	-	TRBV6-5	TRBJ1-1	TGTGCCAGCTGGTTACAGGGGCGTGTAGAAGCTTTCTTT	CASWLQGRVEAFF
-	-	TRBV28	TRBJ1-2	TGTGCCAGCAGGGCCGTAATTACTGGCTACACCTTC	CASRAVITGYTF
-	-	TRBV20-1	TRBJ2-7	TGCAGTGTTACACGGGGCCCCGAGCAGTACTTC	CSVTRGPEQYF
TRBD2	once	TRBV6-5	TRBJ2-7	TGTGCCAGCAGCCGAGCGGGGACCTTTGGAGAGCAGTACTTC	CASSRAGTFGEQYF
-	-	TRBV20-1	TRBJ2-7	TGCAGTGCTAGAGAAATTAAAGGCAGGGCCTACGAGCAGTACTTC	CSAREIKGRAYEQYF
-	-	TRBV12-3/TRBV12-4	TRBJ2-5	TGTGCCAGCAGTTTCAAGGGTGTGGAGACCCAGTACTTC	CASSFKGVETQYF
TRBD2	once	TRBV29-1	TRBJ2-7	TGCAGCGTTGGGACAAGCGGGGGGAGCTACGAGCAGTACTTC	CSVGTSGGSYEQYF
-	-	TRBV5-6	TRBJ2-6	TGTGCCAGCAGCACCGGGCCTAGCTCTGGGGCCAACGTCCTGACTTTC	CASSTGPSSGANVLTF
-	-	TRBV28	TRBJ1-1	TGTGCCAGCAGTTTGGGGGTGTACCGCTCAAGAGGTGAAGCTTTCTTT	CASSLGVYRSRGEAFF
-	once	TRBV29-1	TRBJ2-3	TGCAGCGTCGAAGCGCAGACTAGCACAGATACGCAGTATTTT	CSVEAQTSTDTQYF
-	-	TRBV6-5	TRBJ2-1	TGTGCCAGCGGGGTCAGCGGGTCCAATGAGCAGTTCTTC	CASGVSGSNEQFF
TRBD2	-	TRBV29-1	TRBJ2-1	TGCAGCGTTAGACTAGCGATACGATACAATGAGCAGTTCTTC	CSVRLAIRYNEQFF
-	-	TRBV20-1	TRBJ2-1	TGCAGTGCTAGGTCACTAGATCAGTTCAGCAATGAGCAGTTCTTC	CSARSLDQFSNEQFF
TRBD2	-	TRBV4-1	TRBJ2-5	TGCGCCAGCAGCGCGGGACTAGCGGAAGAGACCCAGTACTTC	CASSAGLAEETQYF
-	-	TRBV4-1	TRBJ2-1	TGCGCCAGCAGCCAAGCAGGGGCTTCTAGGTTCTTC	CASSQAGASRFF
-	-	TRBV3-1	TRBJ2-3	TGTGCCAGCAGCCCGCTGGGGAGGTTAGATACGCAGTATTTT	CASSPLGRLDTQYF
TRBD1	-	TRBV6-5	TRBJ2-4	TGTGCCAGCAGTTCACCGGGACAGGGTAAAAACATTCAGTACTTC	CASSSPGQGKNIQYF
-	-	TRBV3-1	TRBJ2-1	TGTGCCAGCAGCCCCGGACTGGTCGGTGAGCAGTTCTTC	CASSPGLVGEQFF
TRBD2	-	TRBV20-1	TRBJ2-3	TGCAGTGCTAGCCTAGCGGGGATCACAGATACGCAGTATTTT	CSASLAGITDTQYF
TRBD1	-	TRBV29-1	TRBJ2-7	TGCAGCGCCCGGGACAGCTCCTACGAGCAGTACTTC	CSARDSSYEQYF
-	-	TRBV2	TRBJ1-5	TGTGCCAGCAGTGAGAGTCAGCCCCAGCATTTT	CASSESQPQHF
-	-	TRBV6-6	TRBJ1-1	TGTGCCAGCAGTTACTCGATCGGTTACACTGAAGCTTTCTTT	CASSYSIGYTEAFF
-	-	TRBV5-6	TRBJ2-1	TGTGCCAGCAGCCAAAACCCAAATGGTGAGCAGTTCTTC	CASSQNPNGEQFF
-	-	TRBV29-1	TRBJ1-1	TGCAGCGTTGTGGAAGTGGGCACTGAAGCTTTCTTT	CSVVEVGTEAFF
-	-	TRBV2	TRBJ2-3	TGTGCCAGCAGTGCTGGCTACACAGATACGCAGTATTTT	CASSAGYTDTQYF
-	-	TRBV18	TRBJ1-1	TGTGCCAGCTCACCACCGGGAGGGACTGAAGCTTTCTTT	CASSPPGGTEAFF
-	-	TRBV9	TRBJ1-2	TGTGCCAGCAGCGCCGGGATCGGCTATGGCTACACCTTC	CASSAGIGYGYTF
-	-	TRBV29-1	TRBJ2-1	TGCAGCGTACTGGGACATTACTCCTACAATGAGCAGTTCTTC	CSVLGHYSYNEQFF
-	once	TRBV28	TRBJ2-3	TGTGCCAGCAGTTTTCTAGCACCAACCTGGGGTACGCAGTATTTT	CASSFLAPTWGTQYF
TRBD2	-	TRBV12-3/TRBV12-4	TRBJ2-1	TGTGCCAGCAGCCCCGGCCCCGTGGGACTAGCAGATGAGCAGTTCTTC	CASSPGPVGLADEQFF
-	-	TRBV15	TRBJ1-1	TGTGCCACCAGCAGAGATGATTTCCTTTTGGGTTCGCGCACTGAAGCTTTCTTT	CATSRDDFLLGSRTEAFF
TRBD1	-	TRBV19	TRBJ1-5	TGTGCCAGTAACGCTCCGGGACAGAGCAATCAGCCCCAGCATTTT	CASNAPGQSNQPQHF
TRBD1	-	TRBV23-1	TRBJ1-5	TGCGCCAGCAGTCAGAGTAGCGGCGGGGACAGAACAAATCAGCCCCAGCATTTT	CASSQSSGGDRTNQPQHF
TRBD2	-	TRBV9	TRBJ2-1	TGTGCCAGCAGCAGGACTAGCGGAGACTTCGAGACCAATGAGCAGTTCTTC	CASSRTSGDFETNEQFF
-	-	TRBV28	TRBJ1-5	TGTGCAAGTACGGCCGGTGCCCCAGGGACGTACCAGCCCCAGCATTTT	CASTAGAPGTYQPQHF
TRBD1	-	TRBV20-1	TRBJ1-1	TGCAGTGCTAGATCGGACAGGGGCTACACTGAAGCTTTCTTT	CSARSDRGYTEAFF
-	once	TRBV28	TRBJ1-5	TGTGCCAGCAGTAACAGAAGAAATCAGCCCCAGCATTTT	CASSNRRNQPQHF
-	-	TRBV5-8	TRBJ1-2	TGTGCCAGCAGCTTGGCCCGGCCCAACTATGGCTACACCTTC	CASSLARPNYGYTF
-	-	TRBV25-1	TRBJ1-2	TGTGCCAGCAGTGATCGACAGGTAAACCTGGCTGGCTACACCTTC	CASSDRQVNLAGYTF
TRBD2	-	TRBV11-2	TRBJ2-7	TGTGCCAGCAGCCCCGGGACTAGCGCGACCTACGAGCAGTACTTC	CASSPGTSATYEQYF
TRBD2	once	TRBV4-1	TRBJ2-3	TGCGCCAGCAGCCGTAGTTTAGCGGGAGGGCGTGCAGATACGCAGTATTTT	CASSRSLAGGRADTQYF
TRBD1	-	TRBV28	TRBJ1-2	TGTGCCAGCAACACCGGGACAGCCTCTAACTATGGCTACACCTTC	CASNTGTASNYGYTF
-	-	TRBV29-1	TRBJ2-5	TGCAGCGTTGGGGCGGAGACCCAGTACTTC	CSVGAETQYF
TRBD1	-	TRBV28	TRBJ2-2	TGTGCCACAGGACAGGGTGTTAACACCGGGGAGCTGTTTTTT	CATGQGVNTGELFF
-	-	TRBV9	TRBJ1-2	TGTGCCAGCAGCTATACGGGGGACCCCTATGGCTACACCTTC	CASSYTGDPYGYTF
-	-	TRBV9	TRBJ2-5	TGTGCCAGCAGCCCCCATAGGGCAGTACAAGAGACCCAGTACTTC	CASSPHRAVQETQYF
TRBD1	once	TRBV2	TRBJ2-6	TGTGCCAGCAGGGGGACAGCTCCCTCTGGGGCCAACGTCCTGACTTTC	CASRGTAPSGANVLTF
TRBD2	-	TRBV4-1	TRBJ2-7	TGCGCCAGCAGCCGGGGACTAGCGGTCGGCTACGAGCAGTACTTC	CASSRGLAVGYEQYF
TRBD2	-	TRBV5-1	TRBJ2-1	TGCGCCAGCAGCCCACTAGTCAGCGGGGCCTACAATGAGCAGTTCTTC	CASSPLVSGAYNEQFF
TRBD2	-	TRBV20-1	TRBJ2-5	TGCAGTGCCTCTCCCCCTAGCGGGAGTTTAGAGACCCAGTACTTC	CSASPPSGSLETQYF